This T cell receptor beta chain comes out of a study of shared clonotypes between healthy human individuals (dated by TCRdb to 2018 to 2021). Describing the broader study: The cohort comprised a couple of women and a few men aged 18 to 49 years. Per donor, three plates each were used for CD4 naive and CD4 memory, two for CD8 naive, and one for CD8 memory. To estimate repertoire size and how much clonotypes are shared between individuals, the study performed deep sequencing of blood TCR repertoires from roughly five healthy adults. Libraries were prepared and TCR repertoires were sequenced by different laboratories using diverse techniques, in order to increase sequencing depth and limit assay-specific biases. Per donor, leukapheresis produced somewhere between about 0.85 and 9.5 billion PBMCs. Beyond this particular receptor, the publication reports: Rarefaction of sorted-subset datasets indicated incomplete sequencing despite the large sequencing depth. Pairwise subsampling led to the expectation that sequencing depth would affect the degree of clonotype sharing among donors. Across a few donors, around 5.4% of naive CD4, approximately 3.6% of naive CD8, approximately 2.5% of memory CD4, and 0.3% to 0.45% of memory CD8 clonotypes were shared. Estimated clonotype richness was generally larger for naive than for memory subsets. Only blood was sampled, and tissue TCR repertoires likely differ from those in blood. Clonotypes shared by all four sorted-subset donors showed higher generation probabilities than non-shared clonotypes. Because the study included only a small number of donors, the genetic and exposure-history diversity represented was limited.

V loses 8 bases, J loses 4 bases, and the germline ends lie 23 bases apart. Sequences SNHLY (CDR1) and FYNNEI (CDR2) are obtained from the germline V gene. Including cysteine and phenylalanine, the CDR3 has 16 amino acids. The retained sequence is limited to the CDR3, 48 bases, with the frame set at the first base. The donors were healthy, HIV-negative adults who had no recently reported acute infections or vaccinations. All donors were Caucasian adults living in Nashville, Tennessee, USA. CD4+ T cells were enriched by magnetic negative selection; naive cells were then positively selected on CD45RA, and the negative fraction formed the memory subset. Blood was obtained by leukapheresis, after which PBMCs were separated by Ficoll-Histopaque density gradient centrifugation and cryopreserved in liquid nitrogen vapor phase. Analytical flow cytometry was used to check the purity and quantity of each magnetically sorted T cell population. Genomic DNA was isolated from each sorted fraction and quantified by UV absorbance on a Nanodrop 2000c.

Points on this clone: Its specific antigen is unknown. Base qualities are missing; no much larger clone stands one base away.

Using the deep immunoSEQ assay, TCR CDR3 regions were amplified from genomic DNA by multiplex PCR. Genomic DNA extracted from each cell subset was distributed evenly over all wells of several immunoSEQ 96-well plates, and each plate served as one replicate. For sorted subsets, about 200 ng genomic DNA, equal to tens of thousands of T cell genomes, was loaded into each replicate PCR. Purified libraries were quantified with a Qubit 3.0 fluorometer, sized on a Bioanalyzer 2100, and re-quantified with the KAPA Library Quantification kit. Every immunoSEQ 96-well plate was sequenced on a dedicated single-read 150-cycle Illumina NextSeq 550 flow cell. Turning to the authors' computational methods: Because the immunoSEQ output included only junctional sequences and no quality scores, the filtering could not be the same as the filtering used for full-length reads. To assign V/J genes and CDR3, sequences were annotated using PyIR, a Python wrapper for IgBLAST v1.9, with IMGT germline references. Any read was removed if the V/J assignment was weak (E-value above 1e-6), the CDR3 was missing, or the read contained stop codons, out-of-frame junctions, or ambiguous translated residues. A V3J clonotype was defined by an identical inferred V gene, J gene, and CDR3 amino acid sequence. The percentage overlap between two repertoires was calculated by dividing the number of shared unique clonotypes by the size of the smaller repertoire. RTK rarefaction, the Chao1 estimator, and Recon v2.1 estimates of unobserved clonotypes were used to assess repertoire richness. For all TCRbeta clonotypes obtained by the gDNA method from several donors, generation probabilities were computed with OLGA. In TCRdb, the immuneACCESS table is reduced to in-frame sequences with V and J assigned. These tables do not hold every clone; where another copy was compared, an unresolved V gene accounts for under half, and the others remain unexplained. Clone size and the V and J calls come from that table; the DNA yielded D and trimming. The sample table shows 950,000 to 1,200,000 clones, and roughly 80% are seen once. 0.89% of the sample belongs to the ten largest clones.

Here the chain combines TRBV2 and TRBJ1-1; the D gene is possibly TRBD1, with 5 bases matching. Sequencing input: memory CD4+ T cells from PBMCs. The label giving this sample's cell subset or site can be read as: CD45RA-negative fraction. The receptor was derived from a man aged 18 to 30 in good health. Some clones in this sample may be carry-over from other donors' samples. Here is the DNA: TGTGCCAGCCGGGGGGGGTCCGCGGACGGAGGCACTGAAGCTTTCTTT. Its protein is CASRGGSADGGTEAFF.